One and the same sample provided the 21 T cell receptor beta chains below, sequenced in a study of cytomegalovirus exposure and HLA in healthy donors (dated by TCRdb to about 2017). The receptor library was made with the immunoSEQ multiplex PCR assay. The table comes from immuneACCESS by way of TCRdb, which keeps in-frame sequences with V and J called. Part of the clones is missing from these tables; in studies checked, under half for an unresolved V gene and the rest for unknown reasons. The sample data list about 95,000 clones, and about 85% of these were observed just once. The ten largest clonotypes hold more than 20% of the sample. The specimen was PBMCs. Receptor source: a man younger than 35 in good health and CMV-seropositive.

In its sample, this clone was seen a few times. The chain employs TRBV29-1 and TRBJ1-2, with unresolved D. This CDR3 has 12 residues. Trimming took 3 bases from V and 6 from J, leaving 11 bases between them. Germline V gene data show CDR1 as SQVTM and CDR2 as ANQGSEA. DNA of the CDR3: TGCAGCGTTGATCGGGGAACCGATGGCTACACCTTC. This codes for CSVDRGTDGYTF. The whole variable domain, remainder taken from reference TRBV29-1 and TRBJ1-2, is SAVISQKPSRDICQRGTSLTIQCQVDSQVTMMFWYRQQPGQSLTLIATANQGSEATYESGFVIDKFPISRPNLTFSTLTVSNMSPEDSSIYLCSVDRGTDGYTFGSGTRLTVV.

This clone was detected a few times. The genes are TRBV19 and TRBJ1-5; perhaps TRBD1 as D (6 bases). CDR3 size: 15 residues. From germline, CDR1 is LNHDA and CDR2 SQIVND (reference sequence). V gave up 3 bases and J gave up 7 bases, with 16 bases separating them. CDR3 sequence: CASSIGHTGKQPQHF. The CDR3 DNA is TGTGCCAGTAGTATTGGTCATACAGGGAAACAGCCCCAGCATTTT.

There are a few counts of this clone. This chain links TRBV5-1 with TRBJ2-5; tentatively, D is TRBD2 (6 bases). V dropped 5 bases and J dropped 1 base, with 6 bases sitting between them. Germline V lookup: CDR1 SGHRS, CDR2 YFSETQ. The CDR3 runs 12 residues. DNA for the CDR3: TGCGCCAGCAGGGGAGGCCAAGAGACCCAGTACTTC. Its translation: CASRGGQETQYF.

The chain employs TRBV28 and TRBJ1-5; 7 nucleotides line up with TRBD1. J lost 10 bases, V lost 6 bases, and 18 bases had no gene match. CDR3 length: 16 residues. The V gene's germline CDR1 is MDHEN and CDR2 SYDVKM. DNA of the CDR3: TGTGCCAGCAGGCCTTGGGACAGACGGACCTATCGACCCCAGCATTTT. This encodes CASRPWDRRTYRPQHF. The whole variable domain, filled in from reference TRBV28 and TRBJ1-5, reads DVKVTQSSRYLVKRTGEKVFLECVQDMDHENMFWYRQDPGLGLRLIYFSYDVKMKEKGDIPEGYSVSREKKERFSLILESASTNQTSMYLCASRPWDRRTYRPQHFGDGTRLSIL.

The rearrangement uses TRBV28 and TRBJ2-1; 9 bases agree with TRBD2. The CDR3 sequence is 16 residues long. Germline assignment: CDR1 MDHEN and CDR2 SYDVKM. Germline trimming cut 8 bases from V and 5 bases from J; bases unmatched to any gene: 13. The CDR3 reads CASRTPVGGRDNEQFF. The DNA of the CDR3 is TGTGCCAGCCGAACACCCGTGGGCGGGAGGGACAATGAGCAGTTCTTC.

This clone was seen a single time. CDR3 DNA sequence: TGTGCCATCAGTGAGTCGGGGACAGGAGTAGCGGGAGGCCGAGAGACCCAGTACTTC. Translation: CAISESGTGVAGGRETQYF. The chain joins TRBV10-3 to TRBJ2-5, with 10 positions matching TRBD2. Germline V gene sequence: CDR1 ENHRY, CDR2 SYGVKD. V dropped 0 bases and J dropped 4; count of bases not matched to a gene: 14. CDR3 length: 19 residues.

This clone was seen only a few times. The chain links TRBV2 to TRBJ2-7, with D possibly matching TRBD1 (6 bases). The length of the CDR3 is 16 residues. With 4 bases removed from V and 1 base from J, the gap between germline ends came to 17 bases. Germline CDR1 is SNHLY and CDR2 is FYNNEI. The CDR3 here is CASSGSQGILSYEQYF. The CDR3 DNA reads TGTGCCAGCAGTGGGTCCCAGGGGATCCTGTCCTACGAGCAGTACTTC. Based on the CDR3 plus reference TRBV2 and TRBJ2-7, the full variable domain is EPEVTQTPSHQVTQMGQEVILRCVPISNHLYFYWYRQILGQKVEFLVSFYNNEISEKSEIFDDQFSVERPDGSNFTLKIRSTKLEDSAMYFCASSGSQGILSYEQYFGPGTRLTVT.

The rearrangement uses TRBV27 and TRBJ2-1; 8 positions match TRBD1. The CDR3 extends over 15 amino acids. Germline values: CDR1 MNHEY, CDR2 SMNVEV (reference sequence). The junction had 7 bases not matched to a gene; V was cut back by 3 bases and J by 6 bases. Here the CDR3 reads CASSFRTGSGNEQFF. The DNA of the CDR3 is TGTGCCAGCAGTTTCCGGACAGGGTCAGGCAATGAGCAGTTCTTC.

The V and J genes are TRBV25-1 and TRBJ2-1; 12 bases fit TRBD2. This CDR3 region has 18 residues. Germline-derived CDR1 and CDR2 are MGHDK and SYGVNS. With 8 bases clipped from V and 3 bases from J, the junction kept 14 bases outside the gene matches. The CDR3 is CASAAPSGRAISYNEQFF. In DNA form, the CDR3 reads TGTGCCAGCGCCGCCCCTAGCGGGAGGGCCATAAGCTACAATGAGCAGTTCTTC.

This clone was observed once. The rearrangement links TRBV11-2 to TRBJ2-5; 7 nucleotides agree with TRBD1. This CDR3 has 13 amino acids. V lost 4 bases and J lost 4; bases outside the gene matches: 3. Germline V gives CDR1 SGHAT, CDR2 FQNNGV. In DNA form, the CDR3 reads TGTGCCAGCAGCTACAACAGGGGAGAGACCCAGTACTTC. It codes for CASSYNRGETQYF.

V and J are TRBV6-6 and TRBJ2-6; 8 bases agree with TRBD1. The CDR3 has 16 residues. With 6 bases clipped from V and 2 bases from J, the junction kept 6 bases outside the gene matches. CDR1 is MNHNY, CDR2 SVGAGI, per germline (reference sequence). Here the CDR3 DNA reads TGTGCCAGCAGAGGAGGGGGACAGGCTGGGGCCAACGTCCTGACTTTC. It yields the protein CASRGGGQAGANVLTF.

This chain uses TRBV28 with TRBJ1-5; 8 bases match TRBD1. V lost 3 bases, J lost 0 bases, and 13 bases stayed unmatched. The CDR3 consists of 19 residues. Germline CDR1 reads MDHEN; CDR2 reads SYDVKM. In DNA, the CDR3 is TGTGCCAGCAGTTTGATCTGGGTCAGGGGGCGGGCTAGCAATCAGCCCCAGCATTTT. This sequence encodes CASSLIWVRGRASNQPQHF.

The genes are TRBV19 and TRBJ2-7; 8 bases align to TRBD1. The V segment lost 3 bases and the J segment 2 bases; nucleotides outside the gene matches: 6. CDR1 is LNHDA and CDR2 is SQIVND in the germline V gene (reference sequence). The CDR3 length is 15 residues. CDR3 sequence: CASSIGQGIAYEQYF. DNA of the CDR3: TGTGCCAGTAGTATTGGACAGGGTATCGCCTACGAGCAGTACTTC.

The CDR3 loop is CASSIAVNQPQHF. CDR3 bases: TGTGCCAGTAGTATTGCAGTCAATCAGCCCCAGCATTTT. This rearrangement joins TRBV19 to TRBJ1-5, with D hard to call. The CDR3 runs to 13 residues. CDR1 LNHDA and CDR2 SQIVND come from the germline V gene (reference sequence). V gave up 3 bases and J gave up 3 bases, with 6 bases separating them.

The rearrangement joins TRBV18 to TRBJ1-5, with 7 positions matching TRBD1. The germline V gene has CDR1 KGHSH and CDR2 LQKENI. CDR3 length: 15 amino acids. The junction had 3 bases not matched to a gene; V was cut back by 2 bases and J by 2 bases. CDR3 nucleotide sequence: TGTGCCAGCTCACCATTTCAGGGGGGCAATCAGCCCCAGCATTTT. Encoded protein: CASSPFQGGNQPQHF.

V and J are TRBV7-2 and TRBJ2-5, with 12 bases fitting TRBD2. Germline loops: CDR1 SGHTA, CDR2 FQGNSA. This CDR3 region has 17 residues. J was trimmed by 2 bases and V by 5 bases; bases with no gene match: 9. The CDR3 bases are TGTGCCAGCAGCCCATCCCGACTAGCGGGGGAACAAGAGACCCAGTACTTC. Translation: CASSPSRLAGEQETQYF. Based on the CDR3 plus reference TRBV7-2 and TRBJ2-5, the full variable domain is GAGVSQSPSNKVTEKGKDVELRCDPISGHTALYWYRQSLGQGLEFLIYFQGNSAPDKSGLPSDRFSAERTGGSVSTLTIQRTQQEDSAVYLCASSPSRLAGEQETQYFGPGTRLLVL.

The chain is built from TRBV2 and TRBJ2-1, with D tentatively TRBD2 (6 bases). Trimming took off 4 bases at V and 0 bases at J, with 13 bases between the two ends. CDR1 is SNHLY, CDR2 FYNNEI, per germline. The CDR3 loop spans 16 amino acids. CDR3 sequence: CASSGFSGYSYNEQFF. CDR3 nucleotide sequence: TGTGCCAGCAGTGGTTTTAGCGGCTACTCCTACAATGAGCAGTTCTTC. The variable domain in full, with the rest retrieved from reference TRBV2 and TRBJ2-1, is EPEVTQTPSHQVTQMGQEVILRCVPISNHLYFYWYRQILGQKVEFLVSFYNNEISEKSEIFDDQFSVERPDGSNFTLKIRSTKLEDSAMYFCASSGFSGYSYNEQFFGPGTRLTVL.

CDR3 sequence (DNA): TGTGCCTGGAGTCGGGAGGCCCTAAACACCGGGGAGCTGTTTTTT. This gives the protein CAWSREALNTGELFF. This chain connects TRBV30 to TRBJ2-2; 7 bases agree with TRBD2. The CDR3 has 15 amino acids. Germline V gives CDR1 GTSNPN, CDR2 SVGIG (reference sequence). Losses at the gene ends were 2 bases for V and 2 bases for J; bases not matched to a gene: 5.

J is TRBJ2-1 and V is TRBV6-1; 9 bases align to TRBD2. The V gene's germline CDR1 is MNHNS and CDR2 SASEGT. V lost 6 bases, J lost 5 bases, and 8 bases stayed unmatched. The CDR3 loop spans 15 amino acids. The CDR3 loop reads CASRSGLANHNEQFF. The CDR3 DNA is TGTGCCAGCAGAAGTGGACTAGCGAACCACAATGAGCAGTTCTTC.

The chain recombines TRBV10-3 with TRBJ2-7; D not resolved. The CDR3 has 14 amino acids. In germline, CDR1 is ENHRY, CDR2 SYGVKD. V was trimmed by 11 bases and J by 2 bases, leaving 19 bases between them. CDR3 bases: TGTGCCTCCAGATCAGACAACATCCCCTACGAGCAGTACGTC. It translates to CASRSDNIPYEQYV.

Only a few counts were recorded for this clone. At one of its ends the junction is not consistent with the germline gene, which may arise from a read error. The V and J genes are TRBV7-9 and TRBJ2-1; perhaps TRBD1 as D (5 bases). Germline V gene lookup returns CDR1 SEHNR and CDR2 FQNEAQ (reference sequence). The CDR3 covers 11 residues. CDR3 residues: CASSRQGSYIF. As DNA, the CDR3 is TGTGCCAGCAGCCGGCAGGGTTCATACATCTTC.